This T cell receptor (beta chain) was retrieved from a study of blood T cell repertoires in COVID-19. Trimming removed 2 bases from V and 4 bases from J; junction bases left unmatched: 3. Germline V gene sequence: CDR1 SGHDT, CDR2 YYEEEE. This CDR3 has 14 amino acids. This clone was observed a few times. The protocol was immunoSEQ multiplex PCR, while the TCRdb copy is restricted to in-frame clones and leaves out a portion. The profile shows roughly 200,000 clones, around 82% of them singletons. This chain uses TRBV5-6 with TRBJ1-5, with TRBD1 matching over 7 bases. The receptor was isolated from an older woman with acute COVID-19. Input material: PBMCs or T cells enriched from blood (not recorded which). CDR3 protein: CASSLQGRNQPQHF. The DNA of the CDR3 is TGTGCCAGCAGCTTACAGGGGAGGAATCAGCCCCAGCATTTT.